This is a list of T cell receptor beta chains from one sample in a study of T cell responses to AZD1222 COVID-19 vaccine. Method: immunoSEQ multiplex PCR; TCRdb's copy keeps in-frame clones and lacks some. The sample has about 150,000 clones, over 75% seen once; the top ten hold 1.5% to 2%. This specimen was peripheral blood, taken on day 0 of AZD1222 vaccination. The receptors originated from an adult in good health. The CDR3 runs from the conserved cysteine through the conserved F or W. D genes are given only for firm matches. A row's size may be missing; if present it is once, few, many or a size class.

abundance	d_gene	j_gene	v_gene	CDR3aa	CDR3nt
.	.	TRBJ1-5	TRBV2	CASSERTENQPQHF	TGTGCCAGCAGTGAAAGGACAGAGAATCAGCCCCAGCATTTT
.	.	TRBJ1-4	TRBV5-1	CASSSGGAAEKLFF	TGCGCCAGCAGCTCTGGGGGCGCAGCCGAAAAACTGTTTTTT
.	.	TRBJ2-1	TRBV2	CASSEAEGYYNEQFF	TGTGCCAGCAGTGAAGCGGAGGGGTACTACAATGAGCAGTTCTTC
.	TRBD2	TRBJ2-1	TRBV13	CASSTTRLAGGRNEQFF	TGTGCCAGCAGCACAACCCGACTAGCGGGAGGGAGGAATGAGCAGTTCTTC
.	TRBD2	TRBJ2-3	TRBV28	CASSPRGLAGTDTQYF	TGTGCCAGCAGTCCCCGGGGGTTAGCGGGAACAGATACGCAGTATTTT
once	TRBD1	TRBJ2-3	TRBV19	CASRDRDLTDTQYF	TGTGCCAGCCGGGACAGGGACCTCACAGATACGCAGTATTTT
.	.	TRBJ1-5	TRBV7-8	CASSLLEGFYQPQHF	TGTGCCAGCAGCTTATTGGAGGGTTTTTATCAGCCCCAGCATTTT
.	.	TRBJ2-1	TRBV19	CASSIGHGNEQFF	TGTGCCAGTAGTATCGGTCATGGAAATGAGCAGTTCTTC
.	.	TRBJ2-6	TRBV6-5	CASSYSGGSGANVLTF	TGTGCCAGCAGTTACTCGGGGGGATCTGGGGCCAACGTCCTGACTTTC
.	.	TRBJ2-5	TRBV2	CASSEARFTPLETQYF	TGTGCCAGCAGTGAAGCCAGGTTCACCCCGCTGGAGACCCAGTACTTC
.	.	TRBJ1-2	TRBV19	CASRPTGYYGYTF	TGTGCCAGTAGACCGACAGGATACTATGGCTACACCTTC
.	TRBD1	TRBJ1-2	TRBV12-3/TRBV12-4	CASNGQGLGYTF	TGTGCCAGCAATGGACAGGGGTTAGGCTACACCTTC
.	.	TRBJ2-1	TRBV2	CASSEAEGISYNEQFF	TGTGCCAGCAGTGAAGCAGAGGGGATCTCCTACAATGAGCAGTTCTTC
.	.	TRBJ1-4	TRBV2	CASGGTAHEKLFF	TGTGCCAGCGGGGGCACGGCACATGAAAAACTGTTTTTT
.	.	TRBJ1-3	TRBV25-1	CASSESGSGNTIYF	TGTGCCAGCAGTGAATCCGGCTCTGGAAACACCATATATTTT
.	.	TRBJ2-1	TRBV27	CASSLSSPLIGDVFHEQFF	TGTGCCAGCAGTTTATCGAGTCCCCTTATAGGGGACGTTTTCCATGAGCAGTTCTTC
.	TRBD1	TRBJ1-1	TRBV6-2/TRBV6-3	CASSYYVPTGGTEAFF	TGTGCCAGCAGTTACTACGTCCCGACAGGGGGCACTGAAGCTTTCTTT
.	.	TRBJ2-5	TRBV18	CASSPPRLPQRGETQYF	TGTGCCAGCTCACCACCAAGGTTACCCCAAAGGGGGGAGACCCAGTACTTC
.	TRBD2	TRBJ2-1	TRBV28	CASGRAYNEQFF	TGTGCCAGTGGGAGGGCCTACAATGAGCAGTTCTTC
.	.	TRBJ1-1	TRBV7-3	CASSSGVNTEAFF	TGTGCCAGCAGCTCCGGGGTTAACACTGAAGCTTTCTTT